This T cell receptor (beta chain) stems from a study of blood T cell repertoires in COVID-19. Background on the study: PBMCs, B-cell-depleted T cells, or T cells provided the cDNA or gDNA that made up the material.

The CDR3 is 16 residues long. V gave up 0 bases and J gave up 2 bases; unmatched junction bases: 6. Per the germline V gene, CDR1 is GTSNPN and CDR2 is SVGIG (reference sequence). The assay was immunoSEQ multiplex PCR, and TCRdb's table has in-frame clones only and misses some. The repertoire holds some 130,000 clones, with 70% to 90% as singletons. What was sequenced was PBMCs or T cells enriched from blood (not recorded which). The TCR comes from a woman between 45 and 65 years old who had recovered from COVID-19. The V gene is TRBV30, the J gene TRBJ2-3, with 9 bases that match TRBD2. CDR3: CAWSVRSGGDTDTQYF. DNA for the CDR3: TGTGCCTGGAGTGTACGTAGCGGGGGAGACACAGATACGCAGTATTTT.